This T cell receptor beta chain was profiled in a study of T cell repertoires in cytomegalovirus infection. Study-wide context: From public TCR beta signatures came an indication of both CMV infection and matching HLA type.

Points on this clonotype: What it recognizes is unknown.

TCRdb re-called the reads with MiXCR, one entry per CDR3 protein. The profile covers under 800,000 distinct CDR3 sequences, with approximately 25% appearing a single time and roughly 8% taken by the ten largest. Points from the study as a whole: What dominated the ex vivo response were HLA-C-restricted CMV-specific TCR beta clonotypes. Cumulative frequency (of public TCR beta family members) identified carriers of CMV plus the relevant HLA.

CDR1 LGHDT and CDR2 YNNKEL come from the germline V gene (reference sequence). With 1 base removed from V and 5 bases from J, the gap between germline ends came to 14 bases. The length of the CDR3 is 15 residues. The specimen was CD8+ T cells from PBMCs. The rearrangement uses TRBV3-1 and TRBJ1-1; D is unclear. The TCR comes from a human donor in good health (CMV status not recorded). Some clones in this sample may be carry-over from other donors' samples. The CDR3 DNA sequence: TGTGCCAGCAGCCAAGCAGAGGGATCCGGGACTGAAGCTTTCTTT. This gives the protein CASSQAEGSGTEAFF.